The TCR beta chain under discussion was sequenced for a study of prognosis after radiotherapy for stage I lung cancer (dated by TCRdb to the early 2020s). With regard to the full study: Over 15 stage I NSCLC patients were enrolled in Nanjing, China, between 2018 and early 2019. Peripheral blood TCR beta repertoires were profiled in stage I NSCLC patients before and after stereotactic body radiotherapy, and the study then linked these repertoires to distant failure. Image-guided IMRT or VMAT was used to deliver SBRT in 3 to 5 fractions at a biologically effective dose of at least 100 Gy. All patients were regarded as medically inoperable, because of comorbidities in over 10 patients and refusal of surgery in six or seven patients. Squamous cell carcinoma histology was identified in more than five patients, and adenocarcinoma histology was identified in more than ten patients. No patient received concurrent therapy alongside SBRT. About 15 of the patients presented with newly diagnosed primary stage I lung tumors; five or six had oligometastatic NSCLC following surgical resection of the primary tumor. The cohort included about a dozen men and more than 5 women, with a median age of roughly 74 years and a range of 53 to 84 years. A total of 40 or so blood samples from roughly 20 patients were sequenced, with one sample obtained before and one obtained after SBRT for each patient. About 20% of the 19 patients developed distant metastases after SBRT, at a median of approximately 7 months; the other 15 showed no significant progression.

This clonotype appeared many times. Its target antigen remains unknown. No base quality values were provided; no much bigger clone lies one nucleotide off. No patient had a history of other malignancies or prior chemotherapy or radiotherapy, and all had node-negative disease on CT and PET/CT. At each of two time points, around 6.5 milliliters of peripheral venous blood were collected in EDTA tubes. PBMCs were isolated by Ficoll-Paque Plus density-gradient centrifugation. Immediately after collection, samples were stored at -80 degrees C until analysis. The junction carries 10 bases between V and J, which are trimmed by 1 base and 0 bases respectively. The CDR3 has 16 amino acids, counting the end cysteine and phenylalanine. The read is trimmed to its CDR3 DNA, 48 bases read in frame from base 1. CDR1 and CDR2 were assigned from the germline V gene as SGHDN and FVKESK. Two rounds of multiplex PCR were performed to amplify the TCR beta CDR3 region from genomic DNA. In the first PCR round, primers specific to each TRBV and TRBJ gene were used, and the primer sequences were filed in Chinese patent CN105087789A. Universal primers were used in the second PCR round. The Roche High Pure PCR Template Preparation Kit was used to extract genomic DNA from frozen PBMCs. Paired-end sequencing with 151 bp reads was performed on the libraries using an Illumina HiSeq 3000. The original methods were these. CutAdapt was used to discard raw reads that did not contain the multiplex PCR primer sequences. Using PEAR, the high-quality paired reads were merged into contigs. By alignment to reference sequences, MiXCR assigned TRB V, D and J gene segments to each contig. CDR3 sequences were clustered by base quality and sequence similarity to remove sequencing errors. Shannon entropy normalized by the natural log of productive TCR sequence number was used as the measure of diversity. One minus Shannon entropy divided by the natural log of the number of unique clonotypes was used as the definition of clonality. Using the Youden index from ROC curves, the researchers picked the repertoire-metric cut-offs for progression-free survival, and all analyses were carried out in R 3.5.3. TCRdb itself trimmed the public reads at Q25 with fastp, ran MiXCR and retained productive beta chains. All rows with the same CDR3 protein become a single entry with the most common DNA and genes. The V and J calls and clone size are TCRdb's, not the authors'. The sample table contains over 25,000 distinct CDR3 sequences; only one count was recorded for roughly 50% of them. Of the sample, about 15% falls within the top ten clones.

Broad study findings and their caveats: All reported P values were unadjusted for multiple comparisons. Tumor specificity of expanded TCR clones was not determined. Differences by metastasis status were reportedly seen in TRBV and TRBJ usage frequencies, involving two V genes at baseline and, after SBRT, 8 or 9 V genes and two J genes. Post-SBRT Shannon entropy and its change from baseline were lower in patients who developed distant metastases; baseline Shannon entropy was not associated with metastases. A decrease in unique TCR clone counts was observed after SBRT (median roughly 10,000 before versus fewer than 8,000 after; Wilcoxon paired P=0.011). Limitations of the study included a small cohort and short follow-up, and the study findings need independent validation.

Sequencing was performed on PBMCs, taken before or after stereotactic body radiation therapy (not recorded which). Recombination connected TRBV14 to TRBJ1-3; TRBD1 is possibly the D segment (5 matching bases). The receptor was derived from a donor over 45 with non-small cell lung cancer. This receptor has the CDR3 CASSQGGVSSGNTIYF. DNA sequence: TGTGCCAGCAGCCAAGGAGGGGTTAGCTCTGGAAACACCATATATTTT.